The source of this TCR beta chain is a study of identical twins. The study, taken as a whole, reports: Among monozygotic twins, out-of-frame TCR alpha sharing exceeded what models predicted. Analyses of zero insertions could be partly confounded by invariant MAIT and iNKT cells.

After template switching added a universal primer site, the resulting cDNA carried unique molecular identifiers. TCRdb ran MiXCR on the 5' RACE reads and lists one entry per CDR3 protein. This table holds hundreds of thousands of distinct CDR3 sequences, less than 7% found once. The CDR3 runs 14 residues. The V segment lost 6 bases and the J segment 4 bases; nucleotides outside the gene matches: 4. This clonotype came up many times. Its antigen is as yet unknown. The specimen sequenced was naive T cells sorted from blood. The genes are TRBV12-3 or TRBV12-4 and TRBJ1-1; 11 nucleotides agree with TRBD1. This sequence was found in a man aged 18-30 years in good health. Written as DNA, the CDR3 is TGTGCCAGCAGGGGCGGACAGGGGGCCACTGAAGCTTTCTTT. It codes for CASRGGQGATEAFF.